This T cell receptor beta chain was sequenced during a study of response to subunit inactivated influenza vaccine listed by TCRdb under 2018. Some background on the complete study: Deep quantitative T cell receptor repertoire profiling was used in the study to track responses to a trivalent subunit inactivated influenza vaccine.

V lost 0 bases and J lost 5 bases, and the count of bases not matched to a germline gene is 8. Inclusive of the bounding cysteine and phenylalanine, the CDR3 is 16 residues long. Solely the CDR3 DNA is kept, with 48 bases framed from the first base. CDR1 and CDR2, per the germline V gene, are ENHRY and SYGVKD. Library prep was done by RT-PCR. The instrument was an Illumina HiSeq 2500. TCRdb took the public reads, trimmed them with fastp at Q25, ran MiXCR for clone calling and kept in-frame beta chains. Duplicate CDR3 protein sequences are folded into a single record with the most common DNA and genes. The sample table shows fewer than 250,000 distinct CDR3 sequences, and under 15% are seen once. Jointly, the top ten make up approximately 27% of the sample. Points the paper makes about the study in general: It was suggested by the authors that each seasonal influenza vaccination may recruit only a limited number of new T cells.

Concerning this clonotype itself: There is no known antigen for this receptor. Base qualities are not recorded, but no much larger clone differs from it by a single base.

This sample comprised CD8+ T cells sorted from PBMCs, obtained around 5 days after vaccination. This sequence originates from a man aged 50 to 59 who received an inactivated influenza vaccine. Donor details come from another sample of the same person, matched by shared clones. The receptor chain draws on TRBV10-3 and TRBJ2-5; 8 central bases correspond to TRBD1. The DNA sequence is given as TGTGCCATCAGTGAGTCGCAGGGGGCGGTTGATGAGACCCAGTACTTC. Its translation reads: CAISESQGAVDETQYF.